This T cell receptor (beta chain) appears in the sequencing data of a study of a mutant IDH1 vaccine in newly diagnosed glioma. Assay used: immunoSEQ multiplex PCR; TCRdb lists only in-frame clones, some missing. Of around 60,000 clones in the sample, approximately 91% were seen once. Time point here: baseline, week 1 (first vaccination visit). Treatment indicated: pre-vaccination baseline after standard-of-care therapy. The TCR comes from a man aged 45-65 years with glioma. The sample in question was PBMCs, obtained from a glioma patient treated with radiotherapy, temozolomide or both.

The CDR3 reads CASSIEGAGANYGYTF. The CDR3 DNA is TGTGCCAGTAGTATCGAGGGGGCAGGGGCTAACTATGGCTACACCTTC. The V call is TRBV19, the J call TRBJ1-2; TRBD1 matches 7 bases. V shed 3 bases, J shed 0 bases, and the junction held 7 bases outside the gene matches. This CDR3 comprises 16 residues. Germline CDR1 is LNHDA and CDR2 is SQIVND (reference sequence).